These T cell receptor beta chains were read from a single sample in a study of blood T cell repertoires in COVID-19. TCRdb's table, derived via immunoSEQ multiplex PCR, lists solely in-frame clones and lacks some. The table shows some 300,000 clones, with roughly 89% occurring only once. Sequencing input: PBMCs or T cells enriched from blood (not recorded which). The receptors come from a woman aged 25 to 39 who had recovered from COVID-19. CDR3s include the opening cysteine and the closing phenylalanine or tryptophan. The D gene is left open where the match is weak. Expanded clones get a size class; other rows say once, few or many, or leave the size out.

.,.,TRBV19,TRBJ2-1,CASSIGLQYNEQFF,TGTGCCAGTAGTATTGGCCTACAGTACAATGAGCAGTTCTTC
.,.,TRBV5-6,TRBJ2-7,CASSRRNGREQYF,TGTGCCAGCAGCCGCCGGAATGGGCGCGAGCAGTACTTC
TRBD1,.,TRBV7-8,TRBJ1-1,CASRFDRQGLWNTEAFF,TGTGCCAGCAGATTTGACCGACAGGGCCTTTGGAACACTGAAGCTTTCTTT
.,.,TRBV21-1,TRBJ1-3,CASSTRWDTLTPIHGNTIYF,TGTGCCAGCAGCACCCGTTGGGACACATTAACCCCTATACACGGAAACACCATATATTTT
.,.,TRBV5-1,TRBJ1-5,CASSLTAEGQPQHF,TGCGCCAGCAGCTTGACCGCGGAGGGTCAGCCCCAGCATTTT
TRBD1,.,TRBV5-7,TRBJ2-3,CASIQGVIVDTQYF,TGTGCCAGCATACAGGGGGTAATCGTAGATACGCAGTATTTT
.,.,TRBV6-4,TRBJ2-3,CASSDSIASGPDTQYF,TGTGCCAGCAGTGACTCGATCGCTTCCGGTCCAGATACGCAGTATTTT
.,few,TRBV12-3/TRBV12-4,TRBJ2-7,CASSSRDFYEQYF,TGTGCCAGCAGTTCCCGGGACTTCTACGAGCAGTACTTC
TRBD1,once,TRBV4-3,TRBJ2-6,CASSRTLGQGRTGANVLTF,TGCGCCAGCAGCCGAACATTGGGACAGGGGAGGACCGGGGCCAACGTCCTGACTTTC
.,few,TRBV5-4,TRBJ2-7,CASSSGDGTTAYEQYF,TGTGCCAGCAGCTCGGGGGATGGCACGACAGCCTACGAGCAGTACTTC
.,.,TRBV2,TRBJ1-4,CASSPTGVANEKLFF,TGTGCCAGCAGTCCTACAGGAGTCGCTAATGAAAAACTGTTTTTT
TRBD1,.,TRBV5-6,TRBJ1-1,CASSLVGTELNTEAFF,TGTGCCAGCAGCTTGGTAGGGACAGAACTGAACACTGAAGCTTTCTTT
TRBD2,.,TRBV29-1,TRBJ2-3,CSVTPPSGMTDTQYF,TGCAGCGTTACCCCCCCTAGCGGGATGACAGATACGCAGTATTTT
.,once,TRBV15,TRBJ1-1,CATSRFDQGPNTEAFF,TGTGCCACCAGCAGGTTCGATCAGGGGCCGAACACTGAAGCTTTCTTT
.,.,TRBV30,TRBJ2-7,CAWAGLVNSYEQYF,TGTGCCTGGGCTGGCCTGGTGAACTCCTACGAGCAGTACTTC
.,.,TRBV15,TRBJ1-6,CATSRAGGSSYNSPLHF,TGTGCCACCAGCAGAGCGGGAGGGAGCTCCTATAATTCACCCCTCCACTTT
.,.,TRBV5-6,TRBJ1-5,CASSLSIWGSNQPQHF,TGTGCCAGCAGCTTGTCGATCTGGGGCAGCAATCAGCCCCAGCATTTT
TRBD1,.,TRBV9,TRBJ2-4,CASSVGEGARNIQYF,TGTGCCAGCAGCGTAGGCGAGGGGGCGCGGAACATTCAGTACTTC
.,once,TRBV27,TRBJ2-1,CASLQRLGEHNEQFF,TGTGCCAGCCTCCAGCGGCTAGGAGAACACAATGAGCAGTTCTTC
TRBD2,.,TRBV27,TRBJ2-1,CASSSQGLADSWSSYNEQFF,TGTGCCAGCAGTTCCCAGGGACTAGCGGACTCCTGGAGCTCCTACAATGAGCAGTTCTTC
.,.,TRBV14,TRBJ1-2,CASSQLIGRGNYGYTF,TGTGCCAGCAGCCAACTGATTGGAAGGGGTAACTATGGCTACACCTTC
TRBD2,.,TRBV9,TRBJ2-1,CASSGLASGPSYNEQFF,TGTGCCAGCAGCGGATTGGCTAGCGGGCCATCCTACAATGAGCAGTTCTTC
.,.,TRBV27,TRBJ2-7,CASSLRFAVSDRSYEQYF,TGTGCCAGCAGTTTAAGGTTTGCGGTTTCCGACCGGTCCTACGAGCAGTACTTC
.,.,TRBV5-4,TRBJ2-7,CASSSRAGGEQYF,TGTGCCAGCAGTTCCAGGGCCGGGGGCGAGCAGTACTTC
TRBD1,.,TRBV28,TRBJ1-2,CASSLGQLGYTF,TGTGCCAGCAGTCTGGGACAGCTTGGCTACACCTTC
TRBD1,.,TRBV19,TRBJ1-1,CASSMGTANTEAFF,TGTGCCAGTAGTATGGGGACAGCGAACACTGAAGCTTTCTTT
.,few,TRBV15,TRBJ1-2,CATSGRDNRYGYTF,TGTGCCACCAGCGGCAGGGACAACCGCTATGGCTACACCTTC
.,.,TRBV9,TRBJ1-5,CASSQEGIYYQPQHF,TGTGCCAGCAGCCAGGAGGGCATCTACTATCAGCCCCAGCATTTT
.,.,TRBV7-2,TRBJ1-5,CASSLNIEAAPQHF,TGTGCCAGCAGCTTAAACATCGAGGCGGCGCCCCAGCATTTT
.,.,TRBV7-9,TRBJ2-7,CASSSNQADSYEQYF,TGTGCCAGCAGCTCAAACCAAGCGGACAGTTACGAGCAGTACTTC
TRBD1,once,TRBV9,TRBJ2-5,CASSPGTDHQETQYF,TGTGCCAGCAGCCCCGGGACAGACCATCAAGAGACCCAGTACTTC
.,.,TRBV30,TRBJ2-1,CAWTTNYNEQFF,TGTGCCTGGACTACTAACTACAATGAGCAGTTCTTC
TRBD1,.,TRBV29-1,TRBJ1-2,CSVGDRGLVSGYTF,TGCAGCGTCGGGGACAGGGGGCTGGTATCGGGCTACACCTTC
TRBD2,.,TRBV6-6,TRBJ2-1,CASRRLAGISYNEQFF,TGTGCCAGCCGCCGACTAGCGGGGATTTCCTACAATGAGCAGTTCTTC
.,.,TRBV28,TRBJ2-1,CASMGGASDNEQFF,TGTGCCAGCATGGGGGGGGCGTCCGACAATGAGCAGTTCTTC
.,.,TRBV28,TRBJ1-6,CASSELSYSPLHF,TGTGCCAGCAGTGAGCTCTCGTATTCACCCCTCCACTTT
TRBD2,.,TRBV9,TRBJ2-3,CASSVRAGVGKPGTDTQYF,TGTGCCAGCAGCGTAAGAGCGGGAGTGGGGAAACCAGGCACAGATACGCAGTATTTT
.,.,TRBV18,TRBJ2-7,CASSPLSLDYEQYF,TGTGCCAGCTCACCGCTTAGTTTAGATTACGAGCAGTACTTC
.,.,TRBV19,TRBJ1-1,CASSIDLSWGVMNTEAFF,TGTGCCAGTAGTATAGATTTGAGTTGGGGGGTCATGAACACTGAAGCTTTCTTT
.,.,TRBV4-1,TRBJ2-7,CASSQEPRALGIYEQYF,TGCGCCAGCAGCCAAGAGCCACGGGCACTAGGTATCTACGAGCAGTACTTC
TRBD2,once,TRBV7-2,TRBJ2-1,CASSLAPGLAGLSSYNEQFF,TGTGCCAGCAGCTTAGCGCCGGGACTAGCGGGCCTGAGCTCCTACAATGAGCAGTTCTTC
TRBD1,.,TRBV19,TRBJ1-5,CASSTGQPYSNQPQHF,TGTGCCAGTAGTACGGGACAGCCGTATAGCAATCAGCCCCAGCATTTT
TRBD2,.,TRBV9,TRBJ2-6,CASSPGAGAGANVLTF,TGTGCCAGCAGCCCCGGGGCGGGGGCTGGGGCCAACGTCCTGACTTTC
.,.,TRBV11-2,TRBJ2-1,CASSLGENSYNEQFF,TGTGCCAGCAGCTTAGGGGAGAACTCCTACAATGAGCAGTTCTTC